These 25 T cell receptor beta chains originate from one sample sequenced in a study of CD8 T cells in Susac syndrome (dated by TCRdb to the late 2010s). Library creation used the immunoSEQ multiplex PCR assay. RNA was extracted with the RNeasy kit and about 0.5 to 1 ug was reverse transcribed using random hexamers. The raw public data were reprocessed by TCRdb itself: fastp quality trimming at Q25, MiXCR clonotype calling, in-frame beta chains only. Here each entry gathers all rows of one CDR3 protein and keeps the most common genes and DNA. This sample gives about 150,000 distinct CDR3 sequences in total; just under 95% of them show up just once. The ten largest clones add up to over 0.2% of the sample. Sequencing input: CD8+ T cells from PBMCs. The receptors originated from a human donor with multiple sclerosis.

J is TRBJ2-7 and V is TRBV6-2 or TRBV6-3; the D is unclear. The CDR3 extends over 15 amino acids. Trimming shortened V by 7 bases and J by 0 bases, and 16 bases separated the two germline ends. Germline V CDR1 and CDR2: MNHEY, SVGEGT. CDR3 in DNA: TGTGCCAGCAAACAAGGGTCATCGAGCTCCTACGAGCAGTACTTC. It translates to CASKQGSSSSYEQYF.

This chain joins TRBV7-9 and TRBJ2-5; 7 nucleotides match TRBD2. With V trimmed by 1 base and J by 0 bases, 14 bases remained unmatched. Per germline, CDR1 SEHNR and CDR2 FQNEAQ (reference sequence). This CDR3 comprises 19 residues. CDR3 loop: CASSLVASRGVRNQETQYF. CDR3 nucleotides: TGTGCCAGCAGCTTAGTAGCAAGTCGGGGGGTGAGGAACCAAGAGACCCAGTACTTC. Full variable domain (missing parts from reference TRBV7-9 and TRBJ2-5): DTGVSQNPRHKITKRGQNVTFRCDPISEHNRLYWYRQTLGQGPEFLTYFQNEAQLEKSRLLSDRFSAERPKGSFSTLEIQRTEQGDSAMYLCASSLVASRGVRNQETQYFGPGTRLLVL.

The chain is built from TRBV5-1 and TRBJ2-7, with 13 bases matching TRBD2. The CDR3 has 14 residues. Trimming cost V 5 bases and J 7 bases; bases outside gene matches: 6. Germline V CDR1 and CDR2: SGHRS, YFSETQ. The CDR3 sequence: CASSTSGGAREQYF. CDR3 coding DNA: TGCGCCAGCAGTACTAGCGGGGGGGCACGAGAGCAGTACTTC.

This clonotype was observed a single time. The J gene is TRBJ2-5, the V gene TRBV7-9; D might be TRBD2 (6 bases). Per the germline V gene, CDR1 is SEHNR and CDR2 is FQNEAQ (reference sequence). V lost 5 bases, J lost 3 bases, and 13 bases lay in between. The CDR3 consists of 14 residues. The CDR3 DNA follows: TGTGCCAGCAGCCTTCACGGCGGGGAAGAGACCCAGTACTTC. Its protein product is CASSLHGGEETQYF.

This chain links TRBV7-8 with TRBJ2-3, with 13 positions matching TRBD2. The germline gives CDR1 SGHVS, CDR2 FQNEAQ. The CDR3 totals 20 residues. Trimming took 5 bases from V and 1 from J; bases not matched to a gene: 15. The CDR3 DNA reads as TGTGCCAGCAGCCTAAGGACCGGACTAGCGGGGGTTGAGGGCACAGATACGCAGTATTTT. Translated, it gives CASSLRTGLAGVEGTDTQYF.

The rearrangement links TRBV9 to TRBJ1-2; D call uncertain. The CDR3 contains 12 residues. The ends were cut back, 4 bases at V and 8 bases at J, with 12 bases in the middle. Germline V gives CDR1 SGDLS, CDR2 YYNGEE. As DNA, the CDR3 is TGTGCCAGCAGCTCCAGACCGGACGGCTACACCTTC. It translates to CASSSRPDGYTF.

The CDR3 spells CASSEGQGYNSPLHF. CDR3 bases: TGCGCCAGCAGCGAAGGACAGGGCTATAATTCACCCCTCCACTTT. The gene calls are TRBV5-1 and TRBJ1-6; TRBD1 aligns across 8 bases. CDR1 and CDR2 from the germline V gene are SGHRS and YFSETQ. The CDR3 extends over 15 amino acids. V gave up 4 bases and J gave up 3 bases; unmatched junction bases: 3. The whole variable domain, remainder taken from reference TRBV5-1 and TRBJ1-6, is KAGVTQTPRYLIKTRGQQVTLSCSPISGHRSVSWYQQTPGQGLQFLFEYFSETQRNKGNFPGRFSGRQFSNSRSEMNVSTLELGDSALYLCASSEGQGYNSPLHFGNGTRLTVT.

This chain links TRBV29-1 with TRBJ2-1, with D hard to call. Trimming removed 4 bases from V and 5 bases from J, with 9 bases in between. CDR1 and CDR2 from the germline V gene are SQVTM and ANQGSEA. CDR3 length equals 12 residues. The CDR3 nucleotides read TGCAGCGTTGTCTCGCTGAACAATGAGCAGTTCTTC. Encoded protein: CSVVSLNNEQFF.

The rearrangement uses TRBV7-6 and TRBJ1-2; TRBD1 matches 7 bases. The CDR3 is 18 residues long. Germline CDR1 reads SGHVS; CDR2 reads FNYEAQ. V was pared by 2 bases and J by 4 bases, with 16 bases of the junction left unmatched. This chain's CDR3 is CASSLRARVGGTGYGYTF. The CDR3 DNA sequence: TGTGCCAGCAGCTTAAGGGCGCGTGTAGGGGGCACTGGCTATGGCTACACCTTC.

V is TRBV9 and J is TRBJ1-1; the D gene is possibly TRBD1 (5 bases). Germline V CDR1 and CDR2: SGDLS, YYNGEE. The CDR3 length is 14 residues. V was pared by 0 bases and J by 4 bases, with 10 bases between. The CDR3 DNA is TGTGCCAGCAGCGTAGTCCGTGGGGGCACTGAAGCTTTCTTT. Its translation is CASSVVRGGTEAFF.

The chain couples TRBV27 to TRBJ1-2, with TRBD1 matching over 8 bases. This CDR3 region has 15 residues. The germline V gene encodes CDR1 MNHEY and CDR2 SMNVEV (reference sequence). Losses at the gene ends were 2 bases for V and 4 bases for J; bases not matched to a gene: 6. Here the CDR3 reads CASSLSRTGSYGYTF. As DNA, the CDR3 is TGTGCCAGCAGTTTAAGCCGGACAGGGTCCTATGGCTACACCTTC.

The CDR3 loop reads CASSRDRAYGYTF. CDR3 bases: TGTGCCAGCAGCCGTGATAGGGCTTATGGCTACACCTTC. The rearrangement links TRBV14 to TRBJ1-2; D gene ambiguous. Trimming left V 4 bases short and J 5 bases short, with 11 bases between. Germline CDR1 is SGHDN and CDR2 is FVKESK. The CDR3 has 13 residues.

This chain joins TRBV13 and TRBJ2-7; possible D gene TRBD1, 7 bases. V was clipped by 0 bases and J by 4 bases, with 16 bases between them. The germline CDR1 and CDR2 sequences are PRHDT and FYEKMQ (reference sequence). The CDR3 runs to 16 residues. CDR3 nucleotides: TGTGCCAGCAGCTTAGGCCCCAGGGGGGCTCAGTACGAGCAGTACTTC. Protein product: CASSLGPRGAQYEQYF.

The count of this clonotype is one. This sequence joins TRBV3-1 and TRBJ2-3; no definite D call. Trimming took 0 bases from V and 5 from J, leaving 6 bases between them. The CDR3 sequence is 13 residues long. Germline lookup yields CDR1 LGHDT and CDR2 YNNKEL (reference sequence). CDR3 nucleotide sequence: TGTGCCAGCAGCCAAGAGCTCGAAGATACGCAGTATTTT. Encoded protein: CASSQELEDTQYF.

The chain links TRBV15 to TRBJ1-4; TRBD1 might be the D (5 bases). V was trimmed by 6 bases and J by 4 bases, leaving 18 bases between them. The CDR3 spans 16 residues. Germline CDR1 LNHNV, CDR2 YYDKDF (reference sequence). The CDR3 sequence: CATRGNEGSFNEKLFF. DNA for the CDR3: TGTGCCACCAGGGGAAATGAGGGGTCATTTAATGAAAAACTGTTTTTT.

The chain is built from TRBV6-9 and TRBJ2-7; D gene uncertain. The CDR3 is 9 residues long. Per the germline V gene, CDR1 is MNHGY and CDR2 is SVAAGI. Trimming removed 11 bases from V and 8 bases from J, with 10 bases in between. This chain's CDR3 is CAGGEKQYF. The CDR3 coding sequence is TGTGCCGGCGGAGAAAAGCAGTACTTC.

Concerning this clonotype itself: This may be a read error, as it is one base from a much larger clone. The chain joins TRBV9 to TRBJ2-1; no clear D gene. V lost 5 bases to trimming and J lost 7 bases, with 10 bases between them. The V gene's germline CDR1 is SGDLS and CDR2 YYNGEE. The CDR3 is made up of 12 amino acids. The CDR3 nucleotides read TGTGCCAGCAGTTTACCCGGGAATGAGCAGTTCTTC. Its protein product is CASSLPGNEQFF.

The V call is TRBV30, the J call TRBJ2-3, with D perhaps matching TRBD1 or TRBD2 (5 bases each). V shed 2 bases and J shed 2 bases, with 20 bases lying between them. Germline V gene sequence: CDR1 GTSNPN, CDR2 SVGIG (reference sequence). This CDR3 is built from 17 residues. The CDR3 reads CAWSSPFPVGPTDTQYF. The CDR3 nucleotides read TGTGCCTGGAGTTCTCCCTTTCCGGTGGGACCCACAGATACGCAGTATTTT.

The rearrangement joins TRBV9 to TRBJ2-1; 8 bases match TRBD2. Looked up from germline, CDR1 is SGDLS and CDR2 is YYNGEE. The V segment lost 5 bases and the J segment 7 bases; nucleotides outside the gene matches: 5. This CDR3 is built from 13 residues. The CDR3 loop is CASSSGDGNEQFF. For the CDR3, the DNA is TGTGCCAGCAGTAGCGGGGATGGGAATGAGCAGTTCTTC. The full variable domain, rest sourced from reference TRBV9 and TRBJ2-1, is DSGVTQTPKHLITATGQRVTLRCSPRSGDLSVYWYQQSLDQGLQFLIQYYNGEERAKGNILERFSAQQFPDLHSELNLSSLELGDSALYFCASSSGDGNEQFFGPGTRLTVL.

V gene TRBV12-3 or TRBV12-4 combines with J gene TRBJ1-1; the D is unclear. This CDR3 spans 11 amino acids. The V and J ends lost 2 bases and 5 bases respectively, with 3 bases between them. The CDR3 nucleotides read TGTGCCAGCAGTTTAAAGACTGAAGCTTTCTTT. It codes for CASSLKTEAFF.

This rearrangement joins TRBV7-9 to TRBJ1-3; D uncertain. Trimming took 4 bases from V and 5 from J, leaving 12 bases between them. CDR1 and CDR2 from the germline V gene are SEHNR and FQNEAQ (reference sequence). This CDR3 region has 14 residues. The CDR3 DNA reads as TGTGCCAGCAGCTCCAGGATTGATCGAAACACCATATATTTT. Translated: CASSSRIDRNTIYF.

The CDR3 protein is CSVEVGETGELFF. Written as DNA, the CDR3 is TGCAGCGTTGAGGTCGGGGAAACCGGGGAGCTGTTTTTT. This chain links TRBV29-1 with TRBJ2-2; TRBD2 is a possible D gene (5 bases). Germline CDR1 and CDR2: SQVTM and ANQGSEA. The V gene lost 3 bases and the J gene lost 5 bases, with 10 bases spanning the gap. This CDR3 has 13 amino acids.

CDR3 in amino acids: CASSPSTDIVEQYF. The CDR3 bases are TGCGCCAGCAGCCCATCGACAGATATCGTCGAGCAGTACTTC. The chain is built from TRBV4-1 and TRBJ2-7, with D tentatively TRBD1 (5 bases). Trimming removed 4 bases from V and 6 bases from J, with 16 bases in between. CDR1 is MGHRA, CDR2 YSYEKL, per germline. The CDR3 has 14 amino acids.

This chain uses TRBV9 with TRBJ2-1; 13 bases fit TRBD2. V gave up 7 bases and J gave up 15 bases; unmatched junction bases: 13. This CDR3 region has 14 residues. The germline V gene has CDR1 SGDLS and CDR2 YYNGEE. For the CDR3, the DNA is TGTGCCAGCGGTCCACTAGCGGGGGGGCAGGGGCCGTTCTTC. Its translation: CASGPLAGGQGPFF.

The V and J genes are TRBV10-3 and TRBJ2-5; D ambiguous. The CDR3 is made up of 11 amino acids. Trimming took off 3 bases at V and 1 base at J, with 0 bases between the two ends. Per germline, CDR1 ENHRY and CDR2 SYGVKD. CDR3 sequence: CAISDQETQYF. In nucleotides, the CDR3 is TGTGCCATCAGTGACCAAGAGACCCAGTACTTC.